This T cell receptor beta chain was obtained from a study of OX40 agonist ivuxolimab in advanced cancers. Study as a whole: Age averaged around 58 years (range roughly 20 to 90), and less than 85% were male. It was permissible to have had prior anti-PD-1, anti-PD-L1 or anti-CTLA-4 therapy, and around 41% had some.

Trimming removed 4 bases from V and 6 bases from J; junction bases left unmatched: 3. Germline-derived CDR1 and CDR2 are MDHEN and SYDVKM. This CDR3 has 13 residues. The protocol was immunoSEQ multiplex PCR, while the TCRdb copy is restricted to in-frame clones and leaves out a portion. The sample carries approximately 100,000 clones, 90% recorded once. Sequencing used CD4+ or CD8+ T cells sorted from blood, obtained in a trial of the OX40 agonist ivuxolimab. This TCR was sampled from an adult with an advanced solid tumor such as melanoma, head and neck, liver or kidney cancer. The rearrangement uses TRBV28 and TRBJ2-7, with 10 bases fitting TRBD2. This CDR3 is CASSWGTSVEQYF. CDR3 DNA: TGTGCCAGCAGTTGGGGGACTAGCGTCGAGCAGTACTTC. The variable domain in full, completed from reference TRBV28 and TRBJ2-7, reads DVKVTQSSRYLVKRTGEKVFLECVQDMDHENMFWYRQDPGLGLRLIYFSYDVKMKEKGDIPEGYSVSREKKERFSLILESASTNQTSMYLCASSWGTSVEQYFGPGTRLTVT.